This TCR beta chain was identified during a study of T-cell reconstitution after alpha-beta-depleted transplantation in children. Unique molecular identifiers were used in preparing the TCRbeta library. One entry per CDR3 protein results from TCRdb running MiXCR on the PCR reads. The data hold about 580,000 distinct CDR3 sequences, with 20% to 25% observed a single time. Whole-study results and caveats: Expanded graft clones, several hundred of them, were reportedly the source of alpha-beta T cells about two months after transplant. Surviving thymic progenitors and recipient T cells were the source of high TCRbeta diversity at day 60 in some patients. T cells produced anew were the main source of T-cell counts and diversity one year after transplant.

To note about this clonotype: Its antigen is currently unknown. Germline is not matched at one junction end, which may reflect a read error.

CDR3 length: 14 amino acids. The source material was PBMCs, mostly from graft donor cells, sampled 360 days after TCRalphabeta/CD19-depleted stem cell transplant. The receptor was isolated from a boy in the first two years of life who had a stem cell transplant for acute myeloid leukemia, so the T cells may come from the graft donor. The rearrangement uses TRBV12-3 or TRBV12-4 and TRBJ1-4; the D is unclear. In DNA, the CDR3 is TGTGCCAGCAGTAAATCGTTTGTCGATGAAAAACTTTTTTTT. It specifies CASSKSFVDEKLFF.